This T cell receptor beta chain is drawn from a study of T-cell reconstitution after alpha-beta-depleted transplantation in children. The study, taken as a whole, reports: A year had passed since transplant, and T-cell counts and diversity by then came mostly from newly produced T cells.

Germline CDR1 SGHVS, CDR2 FQNEAQ. This CDR3 is built from 17 residues. Trimming at V came to 2 bases and at J to 3 bases, leaving 11 bases not matched to a gene. Construction of the TCRbeta library involved unique molecular identifiers. TCRdb re-derived calls from the PCR reads in MiXCR, one entry per CDR3 protein. The top ten hold roughly 7% of the sample, which has approximately 30,000 distinct CDR3 sequences, under 7% seen once. This clonotype was seen many times. The antigen remains unidentified. The chain joins TRBV7-8 to TRBJ2-7; 9 bases line up with TRBD1. The source material was PBMCs, mostly from graft donor cells, sampled 180 days after TCRalphabeta/CD19-depleted stem cell transplant. This clonotype was sampled from a male patient younger than 18 who had a stem cell transplant for acute myeloid leukemia, so the T cells may come from the graft donor. CDR3 amino acids: CASSLSGTGFVFYEQYF. The DNA for the CDR3 is TGTGCCAGCAGCTTATCCGGGACAGGGTTTGTTTTCTACGAGCAGTACTTC.